This T cell receptor (beta chain) came from a study of graft-versus-host responses after intestinal transplantation. With regard to this clone: Antigen: not known.

Repertoires were generated with immunoSEQ multiplex PCR, while TCRdb's copy carries only in-frame clones and drops some. The sample yields roughly 120,000 clones, roughly 92% seen once. Trimming at V came to 2 bases and at J to 10 bases, leaving 4 bases not matched to a gene. From germline, CDR1 is MNHNY and CDR2 SVGAGI (reference sequence). This CDR3 spans 14 amino acids. The chain combines TRBV6-6 with TRBJ1-6; 8 bases fit TRBD1. The sequence was obtained from a human donor who was the organ donor for an intestinal transplant. The specimen comprised unstimulated CD4+ T cells sorted from spleen or lymph node cells, sampled before transplant. The CDR3 DNA reads TGTGCCAGCAGTTACGCAGGGGGCGAGTCACCCCTCCACTTT. Translated: CASSYAGGESPLHF.